The 16 T cell receptor beta chains given below trace back to one sample, sequenced in a study of T cell repertoires in cytomegalovirus infection. TCRdb re-analysed the reads in MiXCR, keeping a single row per CDR3 protein. Altogether some 680,000 distinct CDR3 sequences are present, 35% to 40% being singletons, with the ten largest covering 2.5% to 3.5%. The sequencing input was PBMCs. The receptors shown here come from a human donor in good health (CMV status not recorded). Some clones in this sample may be carry-over from other donors' samples.

The chain joins TRBV19 to TRBJ1-1; D might be TRBD1 (5 bases). From germline, CDR1 is LNHDA and CDR2 SQIVND (reference sequence). This CDR3 comprises 13 residues. Deletions cut 4 bases from V and 6 bases from J, with 12 bases between. The CDR3 protein is CASSNSGYSEAFF. The CDR3 DNA sequence: TGTGCCAGTAGTAACTCAGGGTACTCTGAAGCTTTCTTT.

J is TRBJ2-1 and V is TRBV11-2, with 8 bases matching TRBD2. V lost 1 base and J lost 2; bases outside the gene matches: 4. The CDR3 is made up of 16 amino acids. Per germline, CDR1 SGHAT and CDR2 FQNNGV. Here the CDR3 reads CASSLGVAGPYNEQFF. The CDR3, as DNA: TGTGCCAGCAGCTTAGGAGTAGCGGGGCCCTACAATGAGCAGTTCTTC.

The chain has TRBV7-2 and TRBJ1-6, with D possibly matching TRBD1 (6 bases). CDR1 and CDR2 from the germline V gene are SGHTA and FQGNSA. The CDR3 extends over 17 amino acids. V was clipped by 4 bases and J by 7 bases, with 20 bases between them. The DNA of the CDR3 is TGTGCCAGCAGCTACCCCGCTGGGGGAGGGGGGAATTCACCCCTCCACTTT. Translation gives CASSYPAGGGGNSPLHF.

This clonotype has just a few counts. V is TRBV12-3 or TRBV12-4 and J is TRBJ2-2; 7 bases map to TRBD2. V lost 2 bases and J lost 3; bases outside the gene matches: 6. This CDR3 has 16 residues. CDR3 sequence reads: CASSLLAEDYTGELFF. For the CDR3, the DNA is TGTGCCAGCAGTTTACTAGCGGAGGACTACACCGGGGAGCTGTTTTTT.

This clonotype has just a few counts. CDR3 in DNA: TGTGCCAGCAGCTTAACATACCGGGACAGGGGTGGCTACACCTTC. Protein product: CASSLTYRDRGGYTF. J is TRBJ1-2 and V is TRBV7-2; TRBD1 agrees at 10 bases. J lost 7 bases, V lost 2 bases, and 7 bases had no gene match. The CDR3 loop spans 15 amino acids. Germline V lookup: CDR1 SGHTA, CDR2 FQGNSA.

The chain joins TRBV12-3 or TRBV12-4 to TRBJ1-2, with TRBD1 as a possible D gene (6 bases). V shed 6 bases and J shed 8 bases, with 19 bases lying between them. This CDR3 has 14 amino acids. CDR3: CASRQQGRAGGYTF. The CDR3 nucleotides read TGTGCCAGCAGACAACAGGGTAGGGCGGGCGGCTACACCTTC.

The chain uses TRBV7-2 and TRBJ2-7; D remains ambiguous. Looked up from germline, CDR1 is SGHTA and CDR2 is FQGNSA. This CDR3 has 11 residues. CDR3 in amino acids: CYTGSWYEHYV. Written as DNA, the CDR3 is TGTTACACCGGCTCCTGGTACGAGCATTACGTC.

This clonotype was observed a handful of times. This sequence joins TRBV7-9 and TRBJ2-3, with 9 bases fitting TRBD1. The length of the CDR3 is 15 residues. The J segment lost 2 bases and the V segment lost 3 bases, leaving 3 bases of the junction unmatched. Germline lookup yields CDR1 SEHNR and CDR2 FQNEAQ (reference sequence). DNA of the CDR3: TGTGCCAGCAGCTTGGGACAGGGTTTCACAGATACGCAGTATTTT. Protein sequence: CASSLGQGFTDTQYF. Full variable domain (outside the CDR3, taken from reference TRBV7-9 and TRBJ2-3): DTGVSQNPRHKITKRGQNVTFRCDPISEHNRLYWYRQTLGQGPEFLTYFQNEAQLEKSRLLSDRFSAERPKGSFSTLEIQRTEQGDSAMYLCASSLGQGFTDTQYFGPGTRLTVL.

In this sample, this clonotype turned up a few times. V gene TRBV30 combines with J gene TRBJ2-5, with a weak D call TRBD1 (6 bases). V gave up 3 bases and J gave up 8 bases, with 10 bases separating them. CDR1 is GTSNPN, CDR2 SVGIG, per germline (reference sequence). The CDR3 spans 11 residues. CDR3 DNA sequence: TGTGCCTGGAGCACCGGGACAACCCAGTACTTC. This sequence encodes CAWSTGTTQYF.

This clonotype has only one observation. This chain uses TRBV4-1 with TRBJ1-6; 7 bases line up with TRBD1. The CDR3 runs 13 residues. Germline CDR1 reads MGHRA; CDR2 reads YSYEKL. V gave up 5 bases and J gave up 7 bases; unmatched junction bases: 2. The CDR3 region is CASSETGNSPLHF. CDR3 nucleotides: TGCGCCAGCAGCGAGACAGGGAATTCACCCCTCCACTTT.

This clonotype was counted ten times or more. The rearrangement uses TRBV7-2 and TRBJ2-3, with D perhaps TRBD1 (5 bases). Trimming stripped 5 bases from V and 5 bases from J, with 17 bases between. The CDR3 runs to 15 residues. The germline gives CDR1 SGHTA, CDR2 FQGNSA. Here the CDR3 DNA reads TGTGCCAGCAGCAAAGAGGCCAGGGCTAGAGATACGCAGTATTTT. Translating it yields CASSKEARARDTQYF.

This clonotype was seen a few times. The gene calls are TRBV7-6 and TRBJ2-1; TRBD1 agrees at 10 bases. The CDR3 has 11 residues. Germline V CDR1 and CDR2: SGHVS, FNYEAQ. The J segment lost 15 bases and the V segment lost 4 bases, leaving 3 bases of the junction unmatched. DNA for the CDR3: TGTGCCAGCAGCTGGGGACAGGGGTTGTTCTTC. It yields the protein CASSWGQGLFF.

This chain uses TRBV3-1 with TRBJ2-1; 12 positions agree with TRBD2. The CDR3 runs to 14 residues. Trimming cost V 6 bases and J 7 bases; bases outside gene matches: 4. CDR1 is LGHDT and CDR2 is YNNKEL in the germline V gene (reference sequence). The CDR3, as DNA: TGTGCCAGCAGGACTAGCGGGGGTGTTAATGAGCAGTTCTTC. Protein sequence: CASRTSGGVNEQFF.

The chain uses TRBV12-3 or TRBV12-4 and TRBJ1-1; tentative D call: TRBD1 (6 bases). This CDR3 has 16 amino acids. Trimming stripped 3 bases from V and 3 bases from J, with 17 bases between. The CDR3 DNA reads TGTGCCAGCAGTTTTACGATATGGGGGGCCCACACTGAAGCTTTCTTT. Translating gives CASSFTIWGAHTEAFF.

V and J are TRBV19 and TRBJ1-1, with 10 bases that match TRBD1. Trimming cost V 4 bases and J 5 bases; bases outside gene matches: 10. The CDR3 consists of 16 residues. Germline CDR1 reads LNHDA; CDR2 reads SQIVND (reference sequence). CDR3 nucleotide sequence: TGTGCCAGTAGTAGCGGGACAGGGGAAGGAGGGACTGAAGCTTTCTTT. Translated, it gives CASSSGTGEGGTEAFF.

V gene TRBV20-1 combines with J gene TRBJ2-7; 9 bases are shared with TRBD1. This CDR3 comprises 14 residues. The trim removed 5 bases at V and 3 bases at J, leaving 8 bases unmatched. Germline-derived CDR1 and CDR2 are DFQATT and SNEGSKA (reference sequence). The CDR3 loop reads CSAREDRGIYEQYF. For the CDR3, the DNA is TGCAGTGCTCGCGAAGACAGGGGGATCTACGAGCAGTACTTC.